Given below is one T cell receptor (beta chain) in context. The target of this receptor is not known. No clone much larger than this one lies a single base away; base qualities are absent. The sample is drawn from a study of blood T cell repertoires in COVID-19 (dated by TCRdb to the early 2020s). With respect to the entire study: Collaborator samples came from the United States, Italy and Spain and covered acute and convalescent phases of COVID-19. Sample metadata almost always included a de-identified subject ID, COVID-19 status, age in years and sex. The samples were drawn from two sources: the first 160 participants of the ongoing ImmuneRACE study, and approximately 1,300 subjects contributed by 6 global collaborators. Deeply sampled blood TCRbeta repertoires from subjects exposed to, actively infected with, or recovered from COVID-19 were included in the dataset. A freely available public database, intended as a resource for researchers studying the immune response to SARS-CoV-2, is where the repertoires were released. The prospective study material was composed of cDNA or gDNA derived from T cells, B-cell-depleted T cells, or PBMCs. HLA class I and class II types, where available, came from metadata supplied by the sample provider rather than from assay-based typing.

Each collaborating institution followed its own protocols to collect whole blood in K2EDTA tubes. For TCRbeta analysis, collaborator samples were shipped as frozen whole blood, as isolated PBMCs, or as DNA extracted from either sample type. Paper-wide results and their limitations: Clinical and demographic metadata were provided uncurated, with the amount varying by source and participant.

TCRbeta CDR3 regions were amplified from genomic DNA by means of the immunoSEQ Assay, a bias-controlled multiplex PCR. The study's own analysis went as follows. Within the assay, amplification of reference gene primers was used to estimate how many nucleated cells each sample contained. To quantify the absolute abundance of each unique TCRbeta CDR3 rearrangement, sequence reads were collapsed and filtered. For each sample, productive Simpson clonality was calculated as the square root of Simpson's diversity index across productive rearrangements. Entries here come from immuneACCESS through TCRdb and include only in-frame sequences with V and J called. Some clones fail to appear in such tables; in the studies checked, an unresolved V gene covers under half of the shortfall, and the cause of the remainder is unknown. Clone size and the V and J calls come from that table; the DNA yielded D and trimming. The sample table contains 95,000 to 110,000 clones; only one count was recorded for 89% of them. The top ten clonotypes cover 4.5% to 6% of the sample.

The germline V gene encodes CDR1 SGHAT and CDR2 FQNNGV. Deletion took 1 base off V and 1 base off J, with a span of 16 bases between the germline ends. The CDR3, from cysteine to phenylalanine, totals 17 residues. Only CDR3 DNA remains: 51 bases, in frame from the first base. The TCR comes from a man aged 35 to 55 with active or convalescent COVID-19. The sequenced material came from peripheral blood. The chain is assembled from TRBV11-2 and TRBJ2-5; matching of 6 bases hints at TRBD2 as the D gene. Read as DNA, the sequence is TGTGCCAGCAGCTTAGCCTTTAGCGGTCCCCTCCAAGAGACCCAGTACTTC. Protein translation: CASSLAFSGPLQETQYF.